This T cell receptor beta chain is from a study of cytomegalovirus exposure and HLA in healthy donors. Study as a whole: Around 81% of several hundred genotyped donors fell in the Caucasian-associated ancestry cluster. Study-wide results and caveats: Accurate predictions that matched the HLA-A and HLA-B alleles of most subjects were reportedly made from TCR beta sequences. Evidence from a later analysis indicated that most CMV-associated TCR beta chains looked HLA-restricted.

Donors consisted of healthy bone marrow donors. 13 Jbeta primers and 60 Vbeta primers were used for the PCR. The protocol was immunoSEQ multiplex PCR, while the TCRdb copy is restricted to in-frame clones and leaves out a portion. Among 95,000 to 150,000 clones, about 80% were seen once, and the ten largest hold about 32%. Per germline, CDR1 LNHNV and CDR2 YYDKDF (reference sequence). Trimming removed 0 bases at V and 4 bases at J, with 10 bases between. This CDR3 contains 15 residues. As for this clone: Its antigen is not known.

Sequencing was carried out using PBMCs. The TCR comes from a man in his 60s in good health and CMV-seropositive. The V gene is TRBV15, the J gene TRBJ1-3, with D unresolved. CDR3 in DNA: TGTGCCACCAGCAGAGATTCGGTATCAGGAAACACCATATATTTT. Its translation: CATSRDSVSGNTIYF.